These T cell receptor beta chains were read from a single sample in a study of somatic mutations in cytotoxic T cells in rheumatoid arthritis. Here immunoSEQ multiplex PCR was the method, and the copy in TCRdb shows in-frame clones only, minus some. The sample lists approximately 11,000 clones, about 80% occurring once. The sequenced sample consisted of CD8+ T cells sorted from blood. The receptors stem from a woman aged 55-69 years with rheumatoid arthritis. Both conserved end residues are part of each CDR3. A D gene is named only where the DNA matches it firmly. Clone size is not always given. Where it is, it says once, few, many or a class for expanded clones.

CDR3 protein: CASMGQPLSSYEQYF
CDR3 DNA: TGTGCCAGCATGGGACAGCCCCTCAGCTCCTACGAGCAGTACTTC
V gene: TRBV28
D gene: TRBD1
clone size: -
J gene: TRBJ2-7

CDR3 protein: CASSLWDGGAAYEQYF
CDR3 DNA: TGTGCCAGCAGTTTATGGGATGGCGGGGCCGCCTACGAGCAGTACTTC
V gene: TRBV28
D gene: -
clone size: -
J gene: TRBJ2-7

CDR3 protein: CASSLTRGQDEKLFF
CDR3 DNA: TGCGCCAGCAGCTTGACCCGAGGACAGGATGAAAAACTGTTTTTT
V gene: TRBV5-1
D gene: TRBD1
clone size: -
J gene: TRBJ1-4

CDR3 protein: CASSPGQGYNEQFF
CDR3 DNA: TGTGCCAGCAGCCCGGGACAGGGGTACAATGAGCAGTTCTTC
V gene: TRBV5-6
D gene: TRBD1
clone size: once
J gene: TRBJ2-1

CDR3 protein: CAIKGFYGYTF
CDR3 DNA: TGTGCCATCAAGGGGTTCTATGGCTACACCTTC
V gene: TRBV6-1
D gene: -
clone size: -
J gene: TRBJ1-2

CDR3 protein: CASSLGEGKNIQYF
CDR3 DNA: TGTGCCAGCAGTTTAGGTGAGGGCAAAAACATTCAGTACTTC
V gene: TRBV27
D gene: -
clone size: -
J gene: TRBJ2-4

CDR3 protein: CASSTGGAFGLEGQPQHF
CDR3 DNA: TGTGCCAGCAGTACCGGCGGGGCGTTTGGGCTTGAGGGTCAGCCCCAGCATTTT
V gene: TRBV27
D gene: -
clone size: -
J gene: TRBJ1-5

CDR3 protein: CASSDGTGWSYNEQFF
CDR3 DNA: TGCGCCAGCAGTGATGGAACCGGGTGGTCCTACAATGAGCAGTTCTTC
V gene: TRBV10-1
D gene: -
clone size: -
J gene: TRBJ2-1

CDR3 protein: CASSKRLAGSTGELFF
CDR3 DNA: TGTGCCAGCAGCAAGCGACTAGCGGGATCCACCGGGGAGCTGTTTTTT
V gene: TRBV5-5
D gene: TRBD2
clone size: -
J gene: TRBJ2-2

CDR3 protein: CATSRDYTEAFF
CDR3 DNA: TGTGCCACCAGCAGAGACTACACTGAAGCTTTCTTT
V gene: TRBV15
D gene: -
clone size: -
J gene: TRBJ1-1

CDR3 protein: CASSPIDRVGETQYF
CDR3 DNA: TGTGCCAGCAGCCCCATCGACAGGGTGGGGGAGACCCAGTACTTC
V gene: TRBV27
D gene: TRBD1
clone size: -
J gene: TRBJ2-5

CDR3 protein: CASSGMTGLSYEQYF
CDR3 DNA: TGTGCCAGCAGCGGAATGACAGGTTTGTCCTACGAGCAGTACTTC
V gene: TRBV9
D gene: -
clone size: -
J gene: TRBJ2-7

CDR3 protein: CASSRRRGAGEKNEQFF
CDR3 DNA: TGTGCCAGCAGTCGTAGGCGGGGGGCAGGGGAAAAGAATGAGCAGTTCTTC
V gene: TRBV28
D gene: TRBD2
clone size: -
J gene: TRBJ2-1

CDR3 protein: CASSIQSTDTQYF
CDR3 DNA: TGTGCCAGTAGTATCCAGAGCACAGATACGCAGTATTTT
V gene: TRBV19
D gene: -
clone size: -
J gene: TRBJ2-3

CDR3 protein: CASSFRDRYEQYF
CDR3 DNA: TGTGCCAGCAGCTTCCGGGACAGATACGAGCAGTACTTC
V gene: TRBV7-2
D gene: TRBD1
clone size: -
J gene: TRBJ2-7

CDR3 protein: CASSLSPGLDELGLDEQFF
CDR3 DNA: TGTGCCAGCAGTTTATCCCCGGGACTAGATGAGCTGGGACTAGATGAGCAGTTCTTC
V gene: TRBV27
D gene: TRBD2
clone size: -
J gene: TRBJ2-1

CDR3 protein: CASSFFEKLFF
CDR3 DNA: TGTGCCAGCTCTTTCTTTGAAAAACTGTTTTTT
V gene: TRBV28
D gene: -
clone size: few
J gene: TRBJ1-4

CDR3 protein: CASSLRQGPTILGYTF
CDR3 DNA: TGTGCCAGCAGCCTAAGACAGGGTCCGACTATTTTGGGCTACACCTTC
V gene: TRBV7-9
D gene: TRBD1
clone size: -
J gene: TRBJ1-2

CDR3 protein: CASSFLATYEQYF
CDR3 DNA: TGTGCCAGCAGTTTTCTAGCCACCTACGAGCAGTACTTC
V gene: TRBV28
D gene: -
clone size: -
J gene: TRBJ2-7

CDR3 protein: CASSRTGGDYEQYF
CDR3 DNA: TGCGCCAGCAGCCGGACAGGGGGCGACTACGAGCAGTACTTC
V gene: TRBV4-1
D gene: TRBD1
clone size: -
J gene: TRBJ2-7

CDR3 protein: CASSLSLKNIQYF
CDR3 DNA: TGTGCCAGCAGTTTATCCCTGAAAAACATTCAGTACTTC
V gene: TRBV27
D gene: -
clone size: -
J gene: TRBJ2-4

CDR3 protein: CASSPEGLAYEQYF
CDR3 DNA: TGTGCCAGCTCACCCGAGGGACTAGCCTACGAGCAGTACTTC
V gene: TRBV18
D gene: TRBD2
clone size: few
J gene: TRBJ2-7

CDR3 protein: CSVDRGNTEAFF
CDR3 DNA: TGCAGCGTAGACAGGGGGAACACTGAAGCTTTCTTT
V gene: TRBV29-1
D gene: TRBD1
clone size: -
J gene: TRBJ1-1

CDR3 protein: CASSPSGRAGNNEQFF
CDR3 DNA: TGTGCCAGCAGCCCTAGCGGGAGGGCCGGAAACAATGAGCAGTTCTTC
V gene: TRBV14
D gene: TRBD2
clone size: -
J gene: TRBJ2-1

CDR3 protein: CASSLAARGDTEAFF
CDR3 DNA: TGTGCCAGCAGTTTAGCCGCCCGGGGAGACACTGAAGCTTTCTTT
V gene: TRBV7-9
D gene: -
clone size: -
J gene: TRBJ1-1

CDR3 protein: CATRSGGNTEAFF
CDR3 DNA: TGCGCCACCAGAAGCGGGGGGAACACTGAAGCTTTCTTT
V gene: TRBV4-1
D gene: -
clone size: once
J gene: TRBJ1-1

CDR3 protein: CSVERDSSYEQYF
CDR3 DNA: TGCAGCGTTGAGCGGGATAGCTCCTACGAGCAGTACTTC
V gene: TRBV29-1
D gene: -
clone size: few
J gene: TRBJ2-7

CDR3 protein: CASSPWGVASEQYF
CDR3 DNA: TGTGCCAGCAGCCCATGGGGGGTAGCGTCCGAGCAGTACTTC
V gene: TRBV7-8
D gene: -
clone size: few
J gene: TRBJ2-7